Listed below are T cell receptor beta chains from one sample, sequenced in a study of OX40 agonist ivuxolimab in advanced cancers. Here immunoSEQ multiplex PCR was the method, and the copy in TCRdb shows in-frame clones only, minus some. Of 50,000 to 70,000 clones detected, 70% to 90% appear once; the ten largest clones hold approximately 3%. The specimen comprised CD4+ or CD8+ T cells sorted from blood, sampled in a trial of the OX40 agonist ivuxolimab. These TCRs come from an adult with an advanced solid tumor such as melanoma, head and neck, liver or kidney cancer. Both conserved end residues are part of each CDR3. The D gene is left open where the match is weak. Rows may omit the clone size; those that give it use once, few, many or a size class.

V gene: TRBV7-2; CDR3 length: 19; D gene: TRBD2; J gene: TRBJ2-3; clone size: .; CDR3 DNA: TGTGCCAGCAGCTCCGTTCTAGCGGGGGGGCCCGCTAGCACAGATACGCAGTATTTT; CDR3 protein: CASSSVLAGGPASTDTQYF
V gene: TRBV6-5; CDR3 length: 13; D gene: .; J gene: TRBJ1-4; clone size: once; CDR3 DNA: TGTGCCAGCAGTTCGACGGCAAATGAAAAACTGTTTTTT; CDR3 protein: CASSSTANEKLFF
V gene: TRBV29-1; CDR3 length: 15; D gene: TRBD1; J gene: TRBJ1-1; clone size: .; CDR3 DNA: TGCAGCGTTGGGGCAGGGGGAGTACGGAACACTGAAGCTTTCTTT; CDR3 protein: CSVGAGGVRNTEAFF
V gene: TRBV4-3; CDR3 length: 16; D gene: .; J gene: TRBJ2-1; clone size: .; CDR3 DNA: TGCGCCAGCAGCCAACCCGGGGGCCCCCGGGGGGATGAGCAGTTCTTC; CDR3 protein: CASSQPGGPRGDEQFF
V gene: TRBV5-6; CDR3 length: 17; D gene: TRBD1; J gene: TRBJ2-3; clone size: .; CDR3 DNA: TGTGCCAGCAGCTTGCGCACCGGGACAGGGAGGACAGATACGCAGTATTTT; CDR3 protein: CASSLRTGTGRTDTQYF
V gene: TRBV9; CDR3 length: 14; D gene: .; J gene: TRBJ1-1; clone size: .; CDR3 DNA: TGTGCCAGCAGCGTAGGAGACTTGAACACTGAAGCTTTCTTT; CDR3 protein: CASSVGDLNTEAFF
V gene: TRBV29-1; CDR3 length: 12; D gene: TRBD1; J gene: TRBJ2-3; clone size: .; CDR3 DNA: TGCAGCGTTGGGTCAGGGGGCGGTACGCAGTATTTT; CDR3 protein: CSVGSGGGTQYF
V gene: TRBV2; CDR3 length: 14; D gene: .; J gene: TRBJ1-4; clone size: .; CDR3 DNA: TGTGCCAGCAGTGGACGTGGGGCTAATGAAAAACTGTTTTTT; CDR3 protein: CASSGRGANEKLFF
V gene: TRBV29-1; CDR3 length: 14; D gene: TRBD2; J gene: TRBJ2-1; clone size: .; CDR3 DNA: TGCAGCGCTGGACTAGCGGGCTCCTACAATGAGCAGTTCTTC; CDR3 protein: CSAGLAGSYNEQFF
V gene: TRBV19; CDR3 length: 15; D gene: .; J gene: TRBJ1-3; clone size: .; CDR3 DNA: TGTGCCAGTAGTCTTATAAGATCCTCTGGAAACACCATATATTTT; CDR3 protein: CASSLIRSSGNTIYF
V gene: TRBV15; CDR3 length: 14; D gene: .; J gene: TRBJ2-1; clone size: .; CDR3 DNA: TGTGCCACCAGCAGAGGGGGGTTCTACAATGAGCAGTTCTTC; CDR3 protein: CATSRGGFYNEQFF
V gene: TRBV10-3; CDR3 length: 17; D gene: TRBD1; J gene: TRBJ1-5; clone size: .; CDR3 DNA: TGTGCCATCAGTGAATCCCCTGGACAGGGGCAACATCAGCCCCAGCATTTT; CDR3 protein: CAISESPGQGQHQPQHF
V gene: TRBV11-1; CDR3 length: 12; D gene: .; J gene: TRBJ2-2; clone size: .; CDR3 DNA: TGTGCCAGCAGCTCCGACCGGTTGCAGCTGTTTTTT; CDR3 protein: CASSSDRLQLFF
V gene: TRBV6-5; CDR3 length: 14; D gene: .; J gene: TRBJ1-1; clone size: .; CDR3 DNA: TGTGCCAGCAGTTATGCGAGGGGGAACACTGAAGCTTTCTTT; CDR3 protein: CASSYARGNTEAFF
V gene: TRBV5-1; CDR3 length: 13; D gene: .; J gene: TRBJ2-1; clone size: .; CDR3 DNA: TGCGCCAGCAGCCCGGCTTGGGGCAATGAGCAGTTCTTC; CDR3 protein: CASSPAWGNEQFF
V gene: TRBV27; CDR3 length: 15; D gene: .; J gene: TRBJ2-1; clone size: once; CDR3 DNA: TGTGCCAGCAGGAGAAGACCAGATTGGGGGAGTGGGCAGTTCTTC; CDR3 protein: CASRRRPDWGSGQFF
V gene: TRBV19; CDR3 length: 14; D gene: .; J gene: TRBJ1-1; clone size: once; CDR3 DNA: TGTGCCAGTAGTTGGGTCAGCAAGAACACTGAAGCTTTCTTT; CDR3 protein: CASSWVSKNTEAFF
V gene: TRBV4-2; CDR3 length: 16; D gene: .; J gene: TRBJ1-2; clone size: .; CDR3 DNA: TGTGCCAGCAGCCCTTCTGACAGAAACAGTAACTATGGCTACACCTTC; CDR3 protein: CASSPSDRNSNYGYTF
V gene: TRBV4-1; CDR3 length: 19; D gene: TRBD2; J gene: TRBJ2-3; clone size: .; CDR3 DNA: TGCGCCAGCAGCCAGCATAGCGGGAGGGTGCGGGGGACCACAGATACGCAGTATTTT; CDR3 protein: CASSQHSGRVRGTTDTQYF
V gene: TRBV19; CDR3 length: 13; D gene: .; J gene: TRBJ2-7; clone size: few; CDR3 DNA: TGTGCCAGTAGTAATCGGGACGGAAACGAGCAGTACTTC; CDR3 protein: CASSNRDGNEQYF
V gene: TRBV5-4; CDR3 length: 13; D gene: .; J gene: TRBJ2-2; clone size: .; CDR3 DNA: TGTGCCAGCAGCTTAGATGCCACCGGGGAGCTGTTTTTT; CDR3 protein: CASSLDATGELFF
V gene: TRBV30; CDR3 length: 16; D gene: .; J gene: TRBJ2-1; clone size: .; CDR3 DNA: TGTGCCTGGAGTCCCGTTAGCGTAAAGGGGTACAATGAGCAGTTCTTC; CDR3 protein: CAWSPVSVKGYNEQFF